This is a list of T cell receptor beta chains from one sample in a study of breast tumors, draining lymph nodes, adjacent tissues. TCRdb independently ran MiXCR on the multiplex PCR reads; one entry per CDR3 protein. The table has some 100,000 distinct CDR3 sequences, 21% seen once; the top ten hold around 1.2%. Material: axillary lymph node tissue. These receptor sequences come from a female donor with breast cancer. Some clones in this sample may be carry-over from other donors' samples. Both conserved end residues are part of each CDR3. D genes are given only for firm matches. Expanded clones get a size class; other rows say once, few or many, or leave the size out.

j_gene,abundance,v_gene,d_gene,CDR3nt,CDR3aa
TRBJ1-2,many,TRBV25-1,.,TGTGCCAGCAGCGAGACTGGTGGCTATGGCTACACCTTC,CASSETGGYGYTF
TRBJ2-1,many,TRBV19,.,TGTGCCAGTAGTATAGGTCCTGAGCAGTTCTTC,CASSIGPEQFF
TRBJ2-2,many,TRBV5-1,.,TGCGCCAGCAGCTACGGAGGCAGGAAAGTCACCGGGGAGCTGTTTTTT,CASSYGGRKVTGELFF
TRBJ2-7,many,TRBV7-9,.,TGTGCCAGCAGCCATCGTTCCGACGGAACCTACGAGCAGTACTTC,CASSHRSDGTYEQYF
TRBJ1-3,.,TRBV7-2,.,TGTGCCAGCAGCTTAAGTGGCGCTTCCTCTGGAAACACCATATATTTT,CASSLSGASSGNTIYF
TRBJ2-3,many,TRBV9,.,TGTGACAGCAGCGTACAATGTAGGAAATCCACAGATACGCAGTATTTT,CDSSVQCRKSTDTQYF
TRBJ2-5,many,TRBV20-1,.,TGCAGTGCTAGAGTAGCTGCTAGCACGGAGACCCAGTACTTC,CSARVAASTETQYF
TRBJ2-5,.,TRBV6-1,.,TGTGCCAGCAGGTTGCAGGGGAACTGGGAGACCCAGTACTTC,CASRLQGNWETQYF
TRBJ2-1,many,TRBV9,TRBD2,TGTGCCAGCAGCCTTACTAGCGGGGGGTCCTACAATGAGCAGTTCTTC,CASSLTSGGSYNEQFF
TRBJ2-3,few,TRBV7-8,.,TGTGCCAGCAGCTGGGGGGAGGGACAGCAGTGGATAGATACGCAGTATTTT,CASSWGEGQQWIDTQYF
TRBJ2-1,many,TRBV20-1,.,TGCAGTGCTAGAGATGCGAGAGCCGAAGGCCACAATGAGCAGTTCTTC,CSARDARAEGHNEQFF
TRBJ2-7,many,TRBV5-4,TRBD1,TGTGCCAGCAGCTTGAGACAGGGGTTAAATCGCGAGCAGTACTTC,CASSLRQGLNREQYF
TRBJ1-5,many,TRBV2,.,TGTGCCAGCAGAGCAACAGGGTTTGGACAGCCCCAGCATTTT,CASRATGFGQPQHF
TRBJ2-1,many,TRBV20-1,.,TGCAGTGCTAGGCAGACCAACCGTTACAATGAGCAGTTCTTC,CSARQTNRYNEQFF
TRBJ1-4,many,TRBV9,.,TGTGCCAGCAGCGTAGCTGGAGGGTCTAATGAAAAACTGTTTTTT,CASSVAGGSNEKLFF
TRBJ2-5,many,TRBV18,TRBD1,TGTGCCAGCTCGGGGAAAGGGGGCACCCAAGAGACCCAGTACTTC,CASSGKGGTQETQYF
TRBJ2-1,many,TRBV19,.,TGTGCCAGTAGTATAGATCTAAGTGCTGCCTACAATGAGCAGTTCTTC,CASSIDLSAAYNEQFF
TRBJ2-2,.,TRBV11-3,.,TGTGCCAGCAGCTTAAGGCAGGGAGTTACCGGGGAGCTGTTTTTT,CASSLRQGVTGELFF
TRBJ1-2,many,TRBV5-1,.,TGCGCCAGCAGCTTGGAGTCGGCAAACTATGGCTACACCTTC,CASSLESANYGYTF
TRBJ1-6,.,TRBV6-1,.,TGTGCCAGCAGTGACCCGGCAGGCTATAATTCACCCCTCCACTTT,CASSDPAGYNSPLHF
TRBJ1-2,many,TRBV2,TRBD1,TGTGCCAGCACTCGACAGGGGAACGGCTACACCTTC,CASTRQGNGYTF
TRBJ2-3,many,TRBV20-1,TRBD2,TGCAGTGCTAGCGGGGGGGCCGCCACTTATACGCAGTATTTT,CSASGGAATYTQYF